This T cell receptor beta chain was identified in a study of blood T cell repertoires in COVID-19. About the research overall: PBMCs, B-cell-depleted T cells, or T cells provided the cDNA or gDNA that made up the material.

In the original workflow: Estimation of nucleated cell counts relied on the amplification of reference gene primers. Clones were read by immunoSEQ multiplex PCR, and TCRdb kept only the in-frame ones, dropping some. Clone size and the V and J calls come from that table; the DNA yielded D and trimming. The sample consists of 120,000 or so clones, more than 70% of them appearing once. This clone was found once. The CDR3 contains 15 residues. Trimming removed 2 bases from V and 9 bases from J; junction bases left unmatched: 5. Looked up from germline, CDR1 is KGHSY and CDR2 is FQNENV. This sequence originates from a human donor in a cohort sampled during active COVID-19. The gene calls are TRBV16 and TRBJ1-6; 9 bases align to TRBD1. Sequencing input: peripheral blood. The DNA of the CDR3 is TGTGCCAGCAGCCAACCGGGACAGGGACGTTCACCCCTCCACTTT. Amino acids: CASSQPGQGRSPLHF.